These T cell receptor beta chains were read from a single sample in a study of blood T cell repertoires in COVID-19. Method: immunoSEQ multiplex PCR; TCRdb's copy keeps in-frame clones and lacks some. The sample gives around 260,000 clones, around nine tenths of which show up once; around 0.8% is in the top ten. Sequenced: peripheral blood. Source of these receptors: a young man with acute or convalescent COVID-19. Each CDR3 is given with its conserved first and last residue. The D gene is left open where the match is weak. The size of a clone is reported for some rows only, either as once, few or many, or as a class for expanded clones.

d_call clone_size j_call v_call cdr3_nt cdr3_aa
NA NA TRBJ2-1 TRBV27 TGTGCCAGCAGTTTGGAAAGGCTAGCCTACAATGAGCAGTTCTTC CASSLERLAYNEQFF
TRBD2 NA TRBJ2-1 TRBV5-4 TGTGCCAGCAGTTATGTAGCGGGAGGTGGAACCTATGAGCAGTTCTTC CASSYVAGGGTYEQFF
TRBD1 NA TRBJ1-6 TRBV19 TGTGCCAGTAGTACGGGACAGTATAATTCACCCCTCCACTTT CASSTGQYNSPLHF
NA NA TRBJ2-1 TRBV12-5 TGTGCTAGTGGTTTGTTTCCTACTCACAATGAGCAGTTCTTC CASGLFPTHNEQFF
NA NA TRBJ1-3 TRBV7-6 TGTGCCAGCAGCTTAGTGGTTACCCACAGGTTCTACTCTGGAAACACCATATATTTT CASSLVVTHRFYSGNTIYF
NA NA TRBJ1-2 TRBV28 TGTGCCAGCAGTTCCCAGGGATTGGGTGGCTACACCTTC CASSSQGLGGYTF
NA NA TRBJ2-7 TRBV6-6 TGTGCCAGCAGTTCTCAGGGGTTGGCCTACGAGCAGTACTTC CASSSQGLAYEQYF
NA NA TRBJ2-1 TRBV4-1 TGCGCCAGCAGCCAGGCCGCTGTGGCTGGAGGAAATGAGCAGTTCTTC CASSQAAVAGGNEQFF
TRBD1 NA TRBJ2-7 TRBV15 TGTGCCACCAGCAGAGACCGGGACAGATCCTACGAGCAGTACTTC CATSRDRDRSYEQYF
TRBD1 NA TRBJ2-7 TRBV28 TGTGCCAGCAGTCCCCGGGGGACAGGGGGGAGGGAGCAGTACTTC CASSPRGTGGREQYF
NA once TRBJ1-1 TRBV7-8 TGTGCCAGCAGCTTAGTTTTTCACAGCCCGAACACTGAAGCTTTCTTT CASSLVFHSPNTEAFF
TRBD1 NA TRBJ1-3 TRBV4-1 TGCGCCAGCAGCCAAACGCCGGGACAGATAATCTCTGGAAACACCATATATTTT CASSQTPGQIISGNTIYF
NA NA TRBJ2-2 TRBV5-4 TGTGCCAGCAGCAGTGACAGCAGGACGAACACCGGGGAGCTGTTTTTT CASSSDSRTNTGELFF
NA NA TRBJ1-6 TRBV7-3 TGTGCCAGCAGCTTATCTTTCCGGGGGGGCAATTCACCCCTCCACTTT CASSLSFRGGNSPLHF
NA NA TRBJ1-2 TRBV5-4 TGTGCCAGCAGCCAGGGTTACACCCCTAACTATGGCTACACCTTC CASSQGYTPNYGYTF
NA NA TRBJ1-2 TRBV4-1 TGCGCCAGCAGCCACCGCTACCATGGCTACACCTTC CASSHRYHGYTF
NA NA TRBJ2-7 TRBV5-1 TGCGCCAGCAGCTTTCTAACGAGGAACCGCGAGCAGTACTTC CASSFLTRNREQYF
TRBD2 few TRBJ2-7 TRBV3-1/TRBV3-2 TGTGCCAGCAGCCAGGGGGGGATCGAGCAGTACTTC CASSQGGIEQYF
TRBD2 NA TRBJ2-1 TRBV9 TGTGCCAGCAGCGTAGTTCCGGGAGGAATAAATGAGCAGTTCTTC CASSVVPGGINEQFF
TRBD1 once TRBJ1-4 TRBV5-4 TGTGCCAGCAGCTCCCGAAGGGCAGGGGGACGCACTAATGAAAAACTGTTTTTT CASSSRRAGGRTNEKLFF
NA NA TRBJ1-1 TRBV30 TGTGCCCGGAGGAACAGGGCAGGGACTGAAGCTTTCTTT CARRNRAGTEAFF
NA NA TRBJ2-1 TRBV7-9 TGTGCCAGCAGCTTAGGTCAACATGGAGCAGGGGTATACGATGAGCAGTTCTTC CASSLGQHGAGVYDEQFF
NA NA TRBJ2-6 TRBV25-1 TGTGCCAGCAGTGAAAGTGGGAGTGGGGCCAACGTCCTGACTTTC CASSESGSGANVLTF
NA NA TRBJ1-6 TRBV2 TGTGCCAGCAGTCACAGATGGTTGAATTCACCCCTCCACTTT CASSHRWLNSPLHF
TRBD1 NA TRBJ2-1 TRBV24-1 TGTGCCACCAGTGCTGGACAGGTTTACAATGAGCAGTTCTTC CATSAGQVYNEQFF
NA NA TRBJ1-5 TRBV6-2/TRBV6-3 TGTGCCAGCAGTTACTCGGGCTACCTTGGGCCCCAGCATTTT CASSYSGYLGPQHF
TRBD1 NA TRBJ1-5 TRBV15 TGTGCCACCAGCAGAGGGGACAGGGTAAGGCAGCCCCAGCATTTT CATSRGDRVRQPQHF
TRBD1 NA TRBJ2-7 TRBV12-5 TGTGCTAGTGGTTTGGACCGACAGGGAACCTACGAGCAGTACTTC CASGLDRQGTYEQYF
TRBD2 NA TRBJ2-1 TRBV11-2 TGTGCCAGCAGCCAACCACTAGGGACTAGCGGGGGCCACGAGCAGTTCTTC CASSQPLGTSGGHEQFF
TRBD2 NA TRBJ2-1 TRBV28 TGTGCCAGCCCAAAAGTCGGCGGGAGGACCGACTACAATGAGCAGTTCTTC CASPKVGGRTDYNEQFF
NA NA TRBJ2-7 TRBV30 TGTGCCTGGAGGGAAGGCGGCAGAACAAGATTTAATCACTACGAGCAGTACTTC CAWREGGRTRFNHYEQYF
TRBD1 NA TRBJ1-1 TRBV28 TGTGCCAGCAGTTCCCTGGGGGACAGGGGAACTGAAGCTTTCTTT CASSSLGDRGTEAFF
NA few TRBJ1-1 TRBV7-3 TGTGCCAGCAGCTTATTACTGGGCCTGAACACTGAAGCTTTCTTT CASSLLLGLNTEAFF
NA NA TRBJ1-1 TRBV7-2 TGTGCCAGCAGCTCCAGGGGCCAGGGAACTGAAGCTTTCTTT CASSSRGQGTEAFF
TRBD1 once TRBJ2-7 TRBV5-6 TGTGCCAGCGAGCAGCTCGGGACAGGTAGAGACGAGCAGTACTTC CASEQLGTGRDEQYF